The 23 T cell receptor beta chains listed next were all sequenced from one sample in a study of T cell repertoires in cytomegalovirus infection. TCRdb re-called the reads with MiXCR, one entry per CDR3 protein. The repertoire holds hundreds of thousands of distinct CDR3 sequences, with approximately 24% as singletons. The sequenced sample was CD8+ T cells from PBMCs. These TCRs come from a human donor in good health (CMV status not recorded). Some clones in this sample may be carry-over from other donors' samples.

V and J are TRBV29-1 and TRBJ1-1, with no clear D. CDR3 length: 14 residues. The germline gives CDR1 SQVTM, CDR2 ANQGSEA. V was trimmed by 2 bases and J by 8 bases, leaving 18 bases between them. The CDR3 DNA reads TGCAGCGTTGAAACGGTTGGAGCGGTAAAGGAAGCTTTCTTT. Its protein product is CSVETVGAVKEAFF.

This clonotype was recorded at least ten times. This chain connects TRBV6-5 to TRBJ1-1, with a weak D call TRBD1 (6 bases). Deletions cut 6 bases from V and 3 bases from J, with 11 bases between. In germline, CDR1 is MNHEY, CDR2 SVGAGI. The CDR3 spans 13 residues. The CDR3 is CASRITGYTEAFF. The CDR3 bases are TGTGCCAGCAGAATTACAGGGTACACTGAAGCTTTCTTT.

In this sample, this clonotype turned up a few times. The chain employs TRBV20-1 and TRBJ2-4; D is perhaps TRBD2 (5 bases). The CDR3 is made up of 13 amino acids. The germline CDR1 and CDR2 sequences are DFQATT and SNEGSKA (reference sequence). Between the trimmed V and J ends, which lost 3 bases and 6 bases, there was a span of 12 bases. For the CDR3, the DNA is TGCAGTGCTAGTGGAGGTTTTGTAAACATTCAGTACTTC. As protein: CSASGGFVNIQYF.

This clonotype was seen at least ten times. The genes are TRBV7-9 and TRBJ2-3; D unclear. This CDR3 is built from 15 residues. V shed 4 bases and J shed 2 bases, with 13 bases lying between them. Germline CDR1 and CDR2: SEHNR and FQNEAQ (reference sequence). This chain's CDR3 is CASSSTEVHTDTQYF. The CDR3 DNA reads TGTGCCAGCAGCTCGACTGAGGTCCACACAGATACGCAGTATTTT.

A few counts support this clonotype. The V call is TRBV15, the J call TRBJ2-3; a weak D match, TRBD1 (6 bases). Germline-derived CDR1 and CDR2 are LNHNV and YYDKDF (reference sequence). The V gene lost 1 base and the J gene lost 2 bases, with 13 bases spanning the gap. The CDR3 loop spans 16 amino acids. CDR3 residues: CATSRAVRDITDTQYF. The DNA of the CDR3 is TGTGCCACCAGCAGAGCCGTAAGGGACATCACAGATACGCAGTATTTT.

This clonotype has only a few counts. This sequence joins TRBV12-3 or TRBV12-4 and TRBJ2-3, with TRBD1 matching 9 bases. Trimming removed 7 bases from V and 5 bases from J; junction bases left unmatched: 10. This CDR3 region has 15 residues. The CDR3 sequence: CASNILGTGLDTQYF. The CDR3 nucleotides read TGTGCCAGCAACATACTCGGGACAGGGCTAGATACGCAGTATTTT.

The chain carries TRBV4-1 and TRBJ2-5; the D is unclear. Per the germline V gene, CDR1 is MGHRA and CDR2 is YSYEKL. V was shortened by 2 bases and J by 2 bases, with 15 bases between the two germline ends. The CDR3 has 16 amino acids. The CDR3 spells CASSQTLDVKQETQYF. In nucleotides, the CDR3 is TGCGCCAGCAGCCAAACTTTAGATGTCAAACAAGAGACCCAGTACTTC.

The sample holds many counts of this clonotype. The rearrangement uses TRBV4-3 and TRBJ2-5; 15 nucleotides match TRBD2. The J segment lost 2 bases and the V segment lost 3 bases, leaving 4 bases of the junction unmatched. The CDR3 consists of 17 residues. Germline V CDR1 and CDR2: LGHNA, YSLEER. The CDR3 region is CASSHGLAGGLQETQYF. The CDR3 coding sequence is TGCGCCAGCAGCCATGGACTAGCGGGGGGGCTGCAAGAGACCCAGTACTTC.

This clonotype was picked up many times. The V call is TRBV7-9, the J call TRBJ2-5; TRBD2 matches at 10 bases. The CDR3 extends over 16 amino acids. V gave up 5 bases and J gave up 1 base; unmatched junction bases: 7. Germline V gene data show CDR1 as SEHNR and CDR2 as FQNEAQ (reference sequence). The DNA for the CDR3 is TGTGCCAGCAGCCTTAGCGGGGGGCACGCCCAAGAGACCCAGTACTTC. It is translated as CASSLSGGHAQETQYF.

At least ten counts were recorded for this clonotype. The V and J genes are TRBV7-9 and TRBJ2-5; 8 bases line up with TRBD1. V was clipped by 7 bases and J by 3 bases; unmatched bases: 7. This CDR3 spans 14 amino acids. Per the germline V gene, CDR1 is SEHNR and CDR2 is FQNEAQ (reference sequence). Here the CDR3 DNA reads TGTGCCAGCACCCCCAACAGGGGGGAAGAGACCCAGTACTTC. Its protein product is CASTPNRGEETQYF.

The chain recombines TRBV6-5 with TRBJ1-1; D gene uncertain. The ends were cut back, 3 bases at V and 1 base at J, with 12 bases in the middle. The CDR3 loop spans 15 amino acids. Germline V gives CDR1 MNHEY, CDR2 SVGAGI. The chain's CDR3 is CASSYSGSPNTEAFF. The CDR3 bases are TGTGCCAGCAGTTATTCAGGTAGTCCGAACACTGAAGCTTTCTTT.

This clonotype was recorded once. The gene calls are TRBV6-2 or TRBV6-3 and TRBJ1-2; unclear D gene. This CDR3 is built from 15 residues. V shed 2 bases and J shed 0 bases, with 10 bases lying between them. The germline CDR1 and CDR2 sequences are MNHEY and SVGEGT. CDR3 protein: CASSYAFAANYGYTF. The CDR3 region has the DNA TGTGCCAGCAGTTACGCCTTCGCAGCTAACTATGGCTACACCTTC.

This clonotype was seen more than once but under ten times. The chain recombines TRBV2 with TRBJ2-7; D gene unclear. The length of the CDR3 is 12 residues. Germline V gene sequence: CDR1 SNHLY, CDR2 FYNNEI. V shed 7 bases and J shed 5 bases, with 12 bases lying between them. CDR3 sequence (DNA): TGTGCCAGCATGCGACTCCCGAACGAGCAGTACTTC. This gives the protein CASMRLPNEQYF. The variable domain in full, completed from reference TRBV2 and TRBJ2-7, reads EPEVTQTPSHQVTQMGQEVILRCVPISNHLYFYWYRQILGQKVEFLVSFYNNEISEKSEIFDDQFSVERPDGSNFTLKIRSTKLEDSAMYFCASMRLPNEQYFGPGTRLTVT.

This clonotype was counted between two and nine times. The CDR3, as DNA: TGTGCCAGCAGCCAAGATAGCGACAGAGTGTTCGGCTATGGCTACACCTTC. Translating it yields CASSQDSDRVFGYGYTF. The rearrangement links TRBV4-2 to TRBJ1-2; D is possibly TRBD1 (5 bases). The CDR3 length is 17 residues. Germline V gene sequence: CDR1 LGHNA, CDR2 YNFKEQ. V lost 0 bases and J lost 4, with 18 bases in between.

For this clonotype: Without the conserved terminal phenylalanine or tryptophan, this CDR3 likely stems from a read error. This chain links TRBV6-2 or TRBV6-3 with TRBJ2-1, with 9 bases identical to TRBD2. Germline V gene sequence: CDR1 MNHEY, CDR2 SVGEGT. V lost 5 bases, J lost 3 bases, and 5 bases stayed unmatched. The CDR3 sequence is 15 residues long. The CDR3 here is CASSLLAGIYNEQFS. For the CDR3, the DNA is TGTGCCAGCAGTCTTCTAGCGGGGATCTACAATGAGCAGTTCTCC.

This clonotype has ten or more counts. CDR3 amino acids: CASSLATSGGREQFF. For the CDR3, the DNA is TGTGCCAGCAGCTTAGCGACTAGCGGGGGGCGTGAGCAGTTCTTC. This sequence joins TRBV7-9 and TRBJ2-1; the match to TRBD2 covers 13 bases. The CDR3 is 15 amino acids. The germline V gene encodes CDR1 SEHNR and CDR2 FQNEAQ (reference sequence). V lost 0 bases and J lost 9; bases outside the gene matches: 2.

This clonotype was counted many times. The genes are TRBV6-5 and TRBJ1-1; D uncertain. Per germline, CDR1 MNHEY and CDR2 SVGAGI. Trimming stripped 0 bases from V and 0 bases from J, with 2 bases between. The CDR3 has 13 residues. The CDR3 here is CASSYSMNTEAFF. Here the CDR3 DNA reads TGTGCCAGCAGTTACTCGATGAACACTGAAGCTTTCTTT.

The chain couples TRBV6-2 or TRBV6-3 to TRBJ2-7; D might be TRBD2 (7 bases). Germline V CDR1 and CDR2: MNHEY, SVGEGT. V was clipped by 6 bases and J by 6 bases, with 18 bases between them. This CDR3 has 14 amino acids. CDR3 residues: CASSSPKGGREQYV. The CDR3 DNA is TGTGCCAGCAGCTCGCCGAAGGGGGGGCGCGAGCAGTACGTC.

A few counts support this clonotype. The V gene is TRBV6-2 or TRBV6-3, the J gene TRBJ2-1, with 10 bases aligning to TRBD2. Germline assignment: CDR1 MNHEY and CDR2 SVGEGT. The CDR3 sequence is 13 residues long. V trimming: 7 bases; J trimming: 7 bases; junction bases outside the gene matches: 4. As DNA, the CDR3 is TGTGCCAGCATCCTTAGCGGGGGGAATGAGCAGTTCTTC. Protein sequence: CASILSGGNEQFF.

This clonotype was picked up many times. The chain's CDR3 is CASSLTNRGAFF. CDR3 DNA sequence: TGTGCCAGCAGCTTAACTAATAGGGGAGCTTTCTTT. This chain links TRBV7-2 with TRBJ1-1; D is possibly TRBD1 (5 bases). CDR3 length equals 12 residues. Per the germline V gene, CDR1 is SGHTA and CDR2 is FQGNSA. Trimming took off 2 bases at V and 10 bases at J, with 11 bases between the two ends.

This clonotype occurred many times. The chain has TRBV7-2 and TRBJ1-1; D is ambiguous. The length of the CDR3 is 12 residues. Germline loops: CDR1 SGHTA, CDR2 FQGNSA. Trimming cost V 7 bases and J 5 bases, with 11 bases left between them. In DNA, the CDR3 is TGTGCCAGCACCCTAAGAGGAACTGAAGCTTTCTTT. Its translation: CASTLRGTEAFF.

This chain uses TRBV6-8 with TRBJ2-1, with 7 bases lining up with TRBD1. The CDR3 sequence is 15 residues long. With V trimmed by 8 bases and J by 4 bases, 11 bases remained unmatched. Germline CDR1 MNHGY, CDR2 SAAAGT. CDR3 loop: CASSVGDSGYNEQFF. DNA of the CDR3: TGTGCCAGCTCAGTGGGGGACAGCGGTTACAATGAGCAGTTCTTC.

This clonotype was found once. The V gene is TRBV27, the J gene TRBJ2-3; 8 bases map to TRBD2. The CDR3 is made up of 14 amino acids. Germline V gene data show CDR1 as MNHEY and CDR2 as SMNVEV (reference sequence). J lost 5 bases, V lost 6 bases, and 7 bases had no gene match. This chain's CDR3 is CASRRPSGQDTQYF. CDR3 DNA sequence: TGTGCCAGCAGACGTCCTAGCGGGCAAGATACGCAGTATTTT.